The source of this TCR beta chain is a study of CD8+ T cells in alopecia areata. In the study overall: Those patients who were treated received oral tofacitinib, which was given at 5 to 10 mg twice daily for moderate-to-severe alopecia areata. Tofacitinib administration persisted for 6 to 18 months, succeeded by 6 months off drug. Study results and limitations: Researchers report lesional scalp, most notably alopecia totalis/universalis, outstripped normal scalp in clonality.

This clone was detected only a few times. Its antigen remains unknown. CDR1 is MNHEY, CDR2 SMNVEV, per germline (reference sequence). V was cut by 5 bases and J by 2 bases, with 12 bases left in between. The CDR3 is 14 amino acids. Reverse transcription of extracted RNA yielded cDNA, which provided the sequencing template. Produced via immunoSEQ multiplex PCR; TCRdb's table is partial and in-frame only. This sample has 150,000 to 200,000 clones, with 67% found just once. PBMCs were stained for CD3, CD4 and CD8, and CD4+ and CD8+ T cells were sorted. V gene TRBV27 combines with J gene TRBJ1-2; D not certain. The sequence was obtained from a human donor with alopecia areata. The source was CD8+ T cells sorted from blood, collected at week 0. This CDR3 is CASSPYAGNYGYTF. The CDR3 DNA follows: TGTGCCAGCAGTCCCTATGCAGGCAACTATGGCTACACCTTC.